This T cell receptor beta chain is from a study of molecular identifiers for immune sequencing clone quantification. TCRdb ran MiXCR on the PCR reads and lists one entry per CDR3 protein. Among about 320,000 distinct CDR3 sequences, roughly a fifth were seen once, and the ten largest hold approximately 0.83%. This clonotype was counted many times. The TCR originated in a human donor in good health. Some libraries in this study had Jurkat cell RNA spiked in. The sequenced material came from naive CD8+ T cells from blood, with Jurkat cell RNA spiked in. Subset meaning: FACS-sorted CD8+CD4-CCR7+CD45RA+ naive T cells.

The CDR3 coding sequence is TGTGCCAGCAGTGACTCGACCCCAGGTCCTAGGGAGACCCAGTACTTC. Its protein is CASSDSTPGPRETQYF. The V call is TRBV6-4, the J call TRBJ2-5; D remains unclear. Looked up from germline, CDR1 is MRHNA and CDR2 is SNTAGT. The CDR3 is made up of 16 amino acids. V lost 0 bases and J 5 bases, leaving 16 bases between the germline ends.